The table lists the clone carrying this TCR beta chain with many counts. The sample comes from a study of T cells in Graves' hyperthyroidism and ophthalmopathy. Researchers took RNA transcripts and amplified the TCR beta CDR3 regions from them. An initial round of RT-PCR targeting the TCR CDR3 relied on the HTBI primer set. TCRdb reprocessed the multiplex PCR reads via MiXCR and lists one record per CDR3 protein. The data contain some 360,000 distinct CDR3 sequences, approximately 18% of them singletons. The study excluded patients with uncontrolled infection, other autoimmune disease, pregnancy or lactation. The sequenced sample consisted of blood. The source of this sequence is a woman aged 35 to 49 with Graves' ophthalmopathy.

For the CDR3, the DNA is TGTGCCAGCAGTTCAATCCCGGGACAGGGTAGCCCTCGGGAGCTGTTTTTT. Translation: CASSSIPGQGSPRELFF. The chain combines TRBV27 with TRBJ2-2; 9 bases align to TRBD1. V trimming: 4 bases; J trimming: 9 bases; junction bases outside the gene matches: 15. This CDR3 has 17 residues. In germline, CDR1 is MNHEY, CDR2 SMNVEV (reference sequence).